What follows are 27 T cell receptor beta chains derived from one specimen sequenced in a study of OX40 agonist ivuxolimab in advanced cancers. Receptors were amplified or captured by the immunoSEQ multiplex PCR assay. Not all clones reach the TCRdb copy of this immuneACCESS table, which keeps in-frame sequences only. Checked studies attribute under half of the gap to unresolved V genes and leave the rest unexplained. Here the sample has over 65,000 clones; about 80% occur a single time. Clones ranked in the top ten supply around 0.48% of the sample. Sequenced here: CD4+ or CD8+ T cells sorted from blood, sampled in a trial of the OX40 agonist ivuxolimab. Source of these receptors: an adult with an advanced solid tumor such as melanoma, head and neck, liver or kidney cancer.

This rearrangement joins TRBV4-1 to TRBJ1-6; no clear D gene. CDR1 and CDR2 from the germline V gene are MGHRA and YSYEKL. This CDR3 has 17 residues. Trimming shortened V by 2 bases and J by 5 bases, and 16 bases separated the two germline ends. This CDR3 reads CASSQPLRGPDNSPLHF. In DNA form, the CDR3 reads TGCGCCAGCAGCCAACCCCTCCGAGGTCCGGATAATTCACCCCTCCACTTT.

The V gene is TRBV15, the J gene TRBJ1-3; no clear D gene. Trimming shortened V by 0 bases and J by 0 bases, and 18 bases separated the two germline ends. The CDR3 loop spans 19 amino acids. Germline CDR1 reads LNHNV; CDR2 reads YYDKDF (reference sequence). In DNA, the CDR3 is TGTGCCACCAGCAGAGATCAAAGGAAAACAGCTAGCTCTGGAAACACCATATATTTT. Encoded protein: CATSRDQRKTASSGNTIYF.

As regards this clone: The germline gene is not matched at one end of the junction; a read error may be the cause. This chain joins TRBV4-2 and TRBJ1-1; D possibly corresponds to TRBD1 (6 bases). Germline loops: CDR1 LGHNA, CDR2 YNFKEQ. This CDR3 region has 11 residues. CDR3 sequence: CASSQGAGGSF. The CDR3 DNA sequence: TGTGCCAGCAGCCAGGGGGCGGGGGGATCTTTT.

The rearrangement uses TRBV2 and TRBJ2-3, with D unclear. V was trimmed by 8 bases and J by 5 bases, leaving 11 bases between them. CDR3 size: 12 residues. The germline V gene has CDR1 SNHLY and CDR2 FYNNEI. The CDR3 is CASSPGRDTQYF. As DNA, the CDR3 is TGTGCCAGCTCACCGGGCCGAGATACGCAGTATTTT.

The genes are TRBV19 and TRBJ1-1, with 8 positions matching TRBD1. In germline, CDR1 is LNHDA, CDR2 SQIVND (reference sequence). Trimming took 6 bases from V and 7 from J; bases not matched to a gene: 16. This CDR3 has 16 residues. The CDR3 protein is CASSPDAQGAIGEAFF. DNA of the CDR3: TGTGCCAGTAGCCCCGACGCGCAGGGGGCAATCGGTGAAGCTTTCTTT.

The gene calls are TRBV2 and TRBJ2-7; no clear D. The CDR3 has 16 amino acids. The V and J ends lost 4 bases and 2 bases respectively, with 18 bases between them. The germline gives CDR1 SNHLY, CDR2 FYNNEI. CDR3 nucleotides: TGTGCCAGCAGTGCCGTCGTGTTTTTTTCTACCTACGAGCAGTACTTC. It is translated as CASSAVVFFSTYEQYF.

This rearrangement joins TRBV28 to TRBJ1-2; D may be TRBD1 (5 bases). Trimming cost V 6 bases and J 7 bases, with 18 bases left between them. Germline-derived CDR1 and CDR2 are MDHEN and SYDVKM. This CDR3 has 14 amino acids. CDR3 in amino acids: CASRLPGTGGGYTF. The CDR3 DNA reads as TGTGCCAGCAGACTCCCCGGGACGGGAGGTGGCTACACCTTC.

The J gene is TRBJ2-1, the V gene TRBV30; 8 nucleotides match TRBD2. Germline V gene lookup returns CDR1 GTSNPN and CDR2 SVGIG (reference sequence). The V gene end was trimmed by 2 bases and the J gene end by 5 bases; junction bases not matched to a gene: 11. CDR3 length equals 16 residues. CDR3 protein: CAWSLGSGSYNNEQFF. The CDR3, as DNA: TGTGCCTGGAGTTTGGGAAGCGGGAGTTACAACAATGAGCAGTTCTTC.

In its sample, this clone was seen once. The CDR3 DNA is TGTGCCAGCAGCTTAGATCAAAAAGATACGCAGTATTTT. Protein product: CASSLDQKDTQYF. The J gene is TRBJ2-3, the V gene TRBV11-2; D gene uncertain. This CDR3 region has 13 residues. The germline V gene encodes CDR1 SGHAT and CDR2 FQNNGV. V gave up 0 bases and J gave up 5 bases, with 6 bases separating them.

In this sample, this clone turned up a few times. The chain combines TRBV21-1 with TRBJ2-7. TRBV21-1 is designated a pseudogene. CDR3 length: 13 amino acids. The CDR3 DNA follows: TGTGCCAGCAGCAAAGGCCACCTTTACGAGCAGTACTTC. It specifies CASSKGHLYEQYF.

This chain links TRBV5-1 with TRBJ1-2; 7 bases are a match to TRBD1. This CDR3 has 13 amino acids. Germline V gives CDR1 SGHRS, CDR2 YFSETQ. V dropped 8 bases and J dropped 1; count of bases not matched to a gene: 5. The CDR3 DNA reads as TGCGCCAGTACGACAGGGATTAACTATGGCTACACCTTC. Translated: CASTTGINYGYTF.

CDR3 DNA: TGTGCGGTAGCGGGAGGGTACAATGAGCAGTTCTTC. This translates into CAVAGGYNEQFF. V gene TRBV30 combines with J gene TRBJ2-1; the match to TRBD2 covers 11 bases. Germline CDR1 and CDR2: GTSNPN and SVGIG (reference sequence). CDR3 length: 12 residues. Combining the CDR3 with reference TRBV30 and TRBJ2-1 gives the whole variable domain SQTIHQWPATLVQPVGSPLSLECTVEGTSNPNLYWYRQAAGRGLQLLFYSVGIGQISSEVPQNLSASRPQDRQFILSSKKLLLSDSGFYLCAVAGGYNEQFFGPGTRLTVL.

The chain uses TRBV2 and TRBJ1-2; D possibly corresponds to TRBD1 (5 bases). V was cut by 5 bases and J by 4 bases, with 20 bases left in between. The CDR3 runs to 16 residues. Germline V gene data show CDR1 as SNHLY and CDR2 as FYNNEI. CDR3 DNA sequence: TGTGCCAGCAGTATCTTAAGAGGGGTTGGGACCTATGGCTACACCTTC. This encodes CASSILRGVGTYGYTF.

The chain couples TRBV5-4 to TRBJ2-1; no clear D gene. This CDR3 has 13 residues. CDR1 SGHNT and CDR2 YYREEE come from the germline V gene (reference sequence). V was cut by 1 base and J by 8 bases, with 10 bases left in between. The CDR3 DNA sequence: TGTGCCAGCAGCTTGAACCGGCCTGATGAGCAGTTCTTC. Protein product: CASSLNRPDEQFF.

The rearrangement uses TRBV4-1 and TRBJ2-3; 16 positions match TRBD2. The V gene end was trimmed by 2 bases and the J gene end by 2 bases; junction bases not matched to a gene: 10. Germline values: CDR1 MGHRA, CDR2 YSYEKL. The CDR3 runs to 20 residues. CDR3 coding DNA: TGCGCCAGCAGCCAACCGGGACTAGCGGGGGGGTTAGGAATCACAGATACGCAGTATTTT. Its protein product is CASSQPGLAGGLGITDTQYF.

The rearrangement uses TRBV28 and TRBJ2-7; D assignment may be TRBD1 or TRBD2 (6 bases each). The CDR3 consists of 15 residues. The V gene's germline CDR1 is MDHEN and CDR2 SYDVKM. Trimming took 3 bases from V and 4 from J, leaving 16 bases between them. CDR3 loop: CASSFSFRGRYEQYF. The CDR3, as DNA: TGTGCCAGCAGTTTTAGTTTCCGGGGGCGGTACGAGCAGTACTTC.

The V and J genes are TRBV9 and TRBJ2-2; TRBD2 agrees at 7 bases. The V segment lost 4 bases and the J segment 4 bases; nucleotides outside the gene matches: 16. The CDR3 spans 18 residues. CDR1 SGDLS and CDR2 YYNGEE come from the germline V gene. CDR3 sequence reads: CASSPGLAGLVGTGELFF. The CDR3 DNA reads TGTGCCAGCAGCCCGGGCCTCGCCGGACTAGTCGGCACCGGGGAGCTGTTTTTT.

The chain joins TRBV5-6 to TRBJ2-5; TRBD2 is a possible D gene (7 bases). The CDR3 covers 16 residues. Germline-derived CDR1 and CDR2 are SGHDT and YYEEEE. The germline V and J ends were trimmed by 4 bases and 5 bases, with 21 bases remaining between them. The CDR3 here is CASSPFGAGAAETQYF. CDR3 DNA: TGTGCCAGCAGCCCCTTCGGGGCGGGGGCGGCGGAGACCCAGTACTTC.

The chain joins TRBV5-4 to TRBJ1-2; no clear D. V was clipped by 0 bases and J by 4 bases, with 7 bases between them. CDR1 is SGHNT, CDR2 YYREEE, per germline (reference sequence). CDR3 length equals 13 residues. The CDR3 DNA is TGTGCCAGCAGCTTGGACGGCTCCTATGGCTACACCTTC. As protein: CASSLDGSYGYTF. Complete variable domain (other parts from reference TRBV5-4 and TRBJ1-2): ETGVTQSPTHLIKTRGQQVTLRCSSQSGHNTVSWYQQALGQGPQFIFQYYREEENGRGNFPPRFSGLQFPNYSSELNVNALELDDSALYLCASSLDGSYGYTFGSGTRLTVV.

CDR3 nucleotide sequence: TGTGCCAGCAGTACCACAGATACGCAGTATTTT. This sequence encodes CASSTTDTQYF. This chain connects TRBV7-9 to TRBJ2-3; D remains ambiguous. V gave up 6 bases and J gave up 2 bases, with 3 bases separating them. CDR1 is SEHNR and CDR2 is FQNEAQ in the germline V gene (reference sequence). This CDR3 spans 11 amino acids.

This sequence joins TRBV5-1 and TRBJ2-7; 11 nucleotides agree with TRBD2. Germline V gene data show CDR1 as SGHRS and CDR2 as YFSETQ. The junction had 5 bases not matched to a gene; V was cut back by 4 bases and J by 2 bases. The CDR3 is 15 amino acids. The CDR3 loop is CASSPLAGGPYEQYF. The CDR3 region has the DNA TGCGCCAGCAGCCCGCTAGCGGGAGGCCCCTACGAGCAGTACTTC. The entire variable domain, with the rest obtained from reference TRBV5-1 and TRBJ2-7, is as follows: KAGVTQTPRYLIKTRGQQVTLSCSPISGHRSVSWYQQTPGQGLQFLFEYFSETQRNKGNFPGRFSGRQFSNSRSEMNVSTLELGDSALYLCASSPLAGGPYEQYFGPGTRLTVT.

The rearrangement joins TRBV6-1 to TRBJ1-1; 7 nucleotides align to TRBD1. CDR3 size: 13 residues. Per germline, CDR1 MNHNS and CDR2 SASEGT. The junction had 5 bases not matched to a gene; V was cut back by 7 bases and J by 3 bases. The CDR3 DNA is TGTGCCAGCAAAGGAACAGGGGACACTGAAGCTTTCTTT. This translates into CASKGTGDTEAFF.

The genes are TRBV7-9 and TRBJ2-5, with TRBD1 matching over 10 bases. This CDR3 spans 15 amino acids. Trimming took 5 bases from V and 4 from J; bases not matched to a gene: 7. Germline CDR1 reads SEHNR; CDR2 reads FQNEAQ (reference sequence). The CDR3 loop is CASSARQGAAETQYF. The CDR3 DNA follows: TGTGCCAGCAGCGCCCGACAGGGGGCGGCAGAGACCCAGTACTTC. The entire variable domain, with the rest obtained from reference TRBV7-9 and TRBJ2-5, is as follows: DTGVSQNPRHKITKRGQNVTFRCDPISEHNRLYWYRQTLGQGPEFLTYFQNEAQLEKSRLLSDRFSAERPKGSFSTLEIQRTEQGDSAMYLCASSARQGAAETQYFGPGTRLLVL.

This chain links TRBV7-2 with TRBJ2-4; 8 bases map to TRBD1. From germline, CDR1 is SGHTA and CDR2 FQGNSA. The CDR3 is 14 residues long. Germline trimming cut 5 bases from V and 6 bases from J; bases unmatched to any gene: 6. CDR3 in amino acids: CASSPDRGRNIQYF. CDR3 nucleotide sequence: TGTGCCAGCAGCCCAGACAGGGGCAGAAACATTCAGTACTTC.

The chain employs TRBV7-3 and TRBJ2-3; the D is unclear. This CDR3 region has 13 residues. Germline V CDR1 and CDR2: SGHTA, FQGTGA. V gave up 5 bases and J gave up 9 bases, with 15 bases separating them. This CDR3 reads CASSLDRSGTQYF. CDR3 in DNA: TGTGCCAGCAGCCTGGACCGTTCAGGAACGCAGTATTTT.

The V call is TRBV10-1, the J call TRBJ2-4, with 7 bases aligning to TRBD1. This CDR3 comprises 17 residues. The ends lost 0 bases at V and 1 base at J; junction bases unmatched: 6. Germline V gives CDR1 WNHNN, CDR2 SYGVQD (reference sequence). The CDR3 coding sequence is TGCGCCAGCAGTGAGTCGGCCCCACAGGGGGCCAAAAACATTCAGTACTTC. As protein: CASSESAPQGAKNIQYF.

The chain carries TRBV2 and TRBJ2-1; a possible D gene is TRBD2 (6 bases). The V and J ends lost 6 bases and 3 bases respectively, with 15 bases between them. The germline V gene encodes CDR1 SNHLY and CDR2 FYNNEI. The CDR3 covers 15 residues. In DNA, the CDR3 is TGTGCCAGCAGGAAGGGACTGGACTACTACAATGAGCAGTTCTTC. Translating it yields CASRKGLDYYNEQFF.